This TCR beta chain was recovered during a study of blood T cell repertoires in COVID-19. Data came from immunoSEQ multiplex PCR; TCRdb stores just in-frame clones and leaves some out. The data show about 140,000 clones, 70% to 80% seen once. Germline CDR1 is MDHEN and CDR2 is SYDVKM. Trimming removed 2 bases from V and 0 bases from J, with 4 bases in between. CDR3 length: 13 residues. The sequencing input was peripheral blood. This chain connects TRBV28 to TRBJ1-1; D gene unclear. This sequence was found in a man between 60 and 70 years old with acute or convalescent COVID-19. Here the CDR3 reads CASSLQMNTEAFF. The CDR3 nucleotides are TGTGCCAGCAGTTTACAAATGAACACTGAAGCTTTCTTT.